These 9 T cell receptor beta chains were all obtained from the same sample, sequenced in a study of T cells after yellow fever vaccination. TCRdb re-derived calls from the 5' RACE reads in MiXCR, one entry per CDR3 protein. The sample lists 100,000 to 150,000 distinct CDR3 sequences, approximately 7% occurring once. The sequences come from CD4+ T cells sorted from PBMCs, collected about 10 days after the first yellow fever vaccination. All receptors derive from a man between 18 and 29 years old who received the YFV17D yellow fever vaccine.

The table lists this clonotype with many counts. The chain joins TRBV12-3 or TRBV12-4 to TRBJ1-1, with a weak D call TRBD1 (6 bases). Trimming shortened V by 6 bases and J by 5 bases, and 13 bases separated the two germline ends. There are 13 residues in the CDR3. Here the CDR3 DNA reads TGTGCCAGCAGCCCTACAGGGCGGACTGAAGCTTTCTTT. Protein: CASSPTGRTEAFF.

This clonotype appeared many times. The V gene is TRBV10-3, the J gene TRBJ2-1; D tentatively fits TRBD1 or TRBD2 (5 bases each). Germline CDR1 and CDR2: ENHRY and SYGVKD. The CDR3 extends over 16 amino acids. The V gene lost 6 bases and the J gene lost 3 bases, with 18 bases spanning the gap. CDR3 region: CAISSRGRSLYNEQFF. CDR3 nucleotide sequence: TGTGCCATCAGCAGCCGGGGCCGCTCCCTCTACAATGAGCAGTTCTTC.

Ten or more counts support this clonotype. This chain uses TRBV9 with TRBJ1-1; no firm D call. The CDR3 covers 12 residues. V was trimmed by 4 bases and J by 7 bases, leaving 11 bases between them. Germline lookup yields CDR1 SGDLS and CDR2 YYNGEE. The CDR3, as DNA: TGTGCCAGCAGCCTTACGGGGAGTGAAGCTTTCTTT. Its translation: CASSLTGSEAFF.

This clonotype came up a few times. This chain links TRBV20-1 with TRBJ2-6; D is uncertain. V was cut by 5 bases and J by 1 base, with 6 bases left in between. Per germline, CDR1 DFQATT and CDR2 SNEGSKA (reference sequence). CDR3 length equals 13 residues. The CDR3 protein is CSAAVSGANVLTF. CDR3 bases: TGCAGTGCTGCGGTTTCTGGGGCCAACGTCCTGACTTTC.

At least ten counts were recorded for this clonotype. This CDR3 reads CASTLGVAGDYEQYV. As DNA, the CDR3 is TGTGCCAGCACCCTGGGGGTAGCGGGGGACTACGAGCAGTACGTC. The V gene is TRBV5-6, the J gene TRBJ2-7; 9 bases match TRBD2. V was clipped by 6 bases and J by 3 bases; unmatched bases: 10. Looked up from germline, CDR1 is SGHDT and CDR2 is YYEEEE. The CDR3 is 15 amino acids.

This clonotype has a count of ten or more. The chain recombines TRBV4-2 with TRBJ1-5; unclear D gene. The CDR3 sequence is 12 residues long. Germline lookup yields CDR1 LGHNA and CDR2 YNFKEQ. Trimming removed 3 bases from V and 8 bases from J, with 8 bases in between. CDR3 coding DNA: TGTGCCAGCAGCCAGCCCGGAGAGCCCCAGCATTTT. It specifies CASSQPGEPQHF.

This clonotype occurred a few times. This chain connects TRBV19 to TRBJ1-1; no definite D call. This CDR3 region has 15 residues. Trimming shortened V by 6 bases and J by 5 bases, and 19 bases separated the two germline ends. Germline values: CDR1 LNHDA, CDR2 SQIVND (reference sequence). For the CDR3, the DNA is TGTGCCAGTAGCGTGGAGGGATGGTCGGGTACTGAAGCTTTCTTT. It translates to CASSVEGWSGTEAFF.

This clonotype was picked up many times. The chain couples TRBV7-6 to TRBJ2-3; no reliable D call. The CDR3 is made up of 13 amino acids. The ends were cut back, 1 base at V and 5 bases at J, with 7 bases in the middle. Germline CDR1 SGHVS, CDR2 FNYEAQ. The CDR3 reads CASSLGVEDTQYF. The CDR3 coding sequence is TGTGCCAGCAGCTTAGGGGTTGAAGATACGCAGTATTTT.

This clonotype was seen many times. The CDR3 DNA is TGTGCCAGCACCGCGGACAGGGGGGCACACGAGCAGTTCTTC. Its protein is CASTADRGAHEQFF. This chain links TRBV7-2 with TRBJ2-1; 10 bases fit TRBD1. The junction had 10 bases not matched to a gene; V was cut back by 7 bases and J by 10 bases. CDR3 length: 14 amino acids. CDR1 is SGHTA and CDR2 is FQGNSA in the germline V gene. Full variable domain (rest looked up from reference TRBV7-2 and TRBJ2-1): GAGVSQSPSNKVTEKGKDVELRCDPISGHTALYWYRQSLGQGLEFLIYFQGNSAPDKSGLPSDRFSAERTGGSVSTLTIQRTQQEDSAVYLCASTADRGAHEQFFGPGTRLTVL.